Presented here are 25 T cell receptor beta chains from one specimen sequenced in a study of control samples from healthy donors and cancer patients. The assay was immunoSEQ multiplex PCR, and TCRdb's table has in-frame clones only and misses some. This table holds fewer than 200,000 clones. Sequencing was carried out using blood. These receptors originate from a woman aged 25 to 39 in good health.

CDR3 DNA: TGTGCCAGCAGCCAAGTTTGGAGTGAGCAGTACTTC. Protein: CASSQVWSEQYF. The chain employs TRBV3-1 (or the pseudogene TRBV3-2) and TRBJ2-7; D is uncertain. This CDR3 spans 12 amino acids. CDR1 and CDR2 from the germline V gene are LGHDT and YNNKEL (reference sequence). Trimming stripped 1 base from V and 7 bases from J, with 8 bases between.

V and J are TRBV24-1 and TRBJ2-6; the D gene is possibly TRBD2 (5 bases). Germline V lookup: CDR1 KGHDR, CDR2 SFDVKD. V gave up 9 bases and J gave up 2 bases, with 7 bases separating them. The CDR3 covers 13 residues. This CDR3 is CATEGAGANVLTF. Here the CDR3 DNA reads TGTGCCACCGAGGGTGCTGGGGCCAACGTCCTGACTTTC.

V and J are TRBV6-1 and TRBJ2-4, with 10 bases that match TRBD2. Germline V CDR1 and CDR2: MNHNS, SASEGT. The CDR3 contains 16 residues. Germline trimming cut 4 bases from V and 0 bases from J; bases unmatched to any gene: 3. The DNA of the CDR3 is TGTGCCAGCAGTGGACTAGCGGGTTTAGCCAAAAACATTCAGTACTTC. It specifies CASSGLAGLAKNIQYF.

Here the CDR3 DNA reads TGTGCCAGCAGCTCCCGACAGGGGATAGAAAAACTGTTTTTT. Translation gives CASSSRQGIEKLFF. This chain joins TRBV5-4 and TRBJ1-4; 8 nucleotides match TRBD1. J lost 8 bases, V lost 3 bases, and 6 bases had no gene match. Germline values: CDR1 SGHNT, CDR2 YYREEE (reference sequence). The CDR3 length is 14 residues.

This chain joins TRBV3-1 (or the pseudogene TRBV3-2) and TRBJ1-2; TRBD1 aligns across 10 bases. The CDR3 contains 16 residues. Germline V gives CDR1 LGHDT, CDR2 YNNKEL (reference sequence). V lost 1 base to trimming and J lost 5 bases; unmatched junction nucleotides: 7. The CDR3 here is CASSQASGTGAYGYTF. Written as DNA, the CDR3 is TGTGCCAGCAGCCAAGCGTCCGGGACAGGGGCATATGGCTACACCTTC.

CDR3 amino acids: CASSLEGQPQHF. The CDR3 DNA reads as TGTGCCAGCAGCTTAGAGGGCCAGCCCCAGCATTTT. The V call is TRBV7-6, the J call TRBJ1-5; D is ambiguous. This CDR3 is 12 amino acids long. Germline lookup yields CDR1 SGHVS and CDR2 FNYEAQ. Trimming removed 1 base from V and 7 bases from J, with 5 bases in between.

The chain has TRBV7-8 and TRBJ1-5, with D hard to call. Germline V gene data show CDR1 as SGHVS and CDR2 as FQNEAQ. V was pared by 4 bases and J by 0 bases, with 13 bases between. CDR3 length: 16 residues. CDR3 amino acids: CASSSRSGYSNQPQHF. The CDR3 DNA sequence: TGTGCCAGCAGCTCCCGAAGCGGGTATAGCAATCAGCCCCAGCATTTT. The whole variable domain, remainder taken from reference TRBV7-8 and TRBJ1-5, is GAGVSQSPRYKVAKRGQDVALRCDPISGHVSLFWYQQALGQGPEFLTYFQNEAQLDKSGLPSDRFFAERPEGSVSTLKIQRTQQEDSAVYLCASSSRSGYSNQPQHFGDGTRLSIL.

The chain has TRBV19 and TRBJ1-4, with D hard to call. The germline V gene encodes CDR1 LNHDA and CDR2 SQIVND (reference sequence). CDR3 length equals 12 residues. Trimming removed 7 bases at V and 7 bases at J, with 10 bases between. The CDR3 loop is CASTRAREKLFF. CDR3 nucleotides: TGTGCCAGTACCCGGGCGCGTGAAAAACTGTTTTTT.

DNA for the CDR3: TGTGCCAGCAGCTCCAACACAGATACGCAGTATTTT. As protein: CASSSNTDTQYF. The V and J genes are TRBV11-2 and TRBJ2-3; D unclear. Germline CDR1 and CDR2: SGHAT and FQNNGV. The V and J ends lost 4 bases and 2 bases respectively, with 4 bases between them. This CDR3 has 12 residues.

The chain carries TRBV11-2 and TRBJ2-7; TRBD2 matches 9 bases. This CDR3 region has 15 residues. Losses at the gene ends were 3 bases for V and 3 bases for J; bases not matched to a gene: 6. CDR1 is SGHAT and CDR2 is FQNNGV in the germline V gene. The CDR3 sequence: CASSFLAGKGYEQYF. CDR3 DNA sequence: TGTGCCAGCAGCTTCCTAGCGGGGAAAGGCTACGAGCAGTACTTC. Complete variable domain (other parts from reference TRBV11-2 and TRBJ2-7): EAGVAQSPRYKIIEKRQSVAFWCNPISGHATLYWYQQILGQGPKLLIQFQNNGVVDDSQLPKDRFSAERLKGVDSTLKIQPAKLEDSAVYLCASSFLAGKGYEQYFGPGTRLTVT.

V gene TRBV6-5 combines with J gene TRBJ1-1; D uncertain. The V and J ends lost 4 bases and 0 bases respectively, with 15 bases between them. CDR1 is MNHEY, CDR2 SVGAGI, per germline. The CDR3 is 16 amino acids. CDR3 region: CASSSDMLSMNTEAFF. The CDR3 DNA follows: TGTGCCAGCAGTTCTGACATGTTAAGCATGAACACTGAAGCTTTCTTT.

V and J are TRBV7-9 and TRBJ2-2, with a tentative D call TRBD2 (6 bases). In germline, CDR1 is SEHNR, CDR2 FQNEAQ (reference sequence). V lost 7 bases to trimming and J lost 2 bases, with 17 bases between them. CDR3 length equals 16 residues. CDR3 DNA: TGTGCCAGCATCCCCCCGGGACTTCGAAACACCGGGGAGCTGTTTTTT. This encodes CASIPPGLRNTGELFF.

The chain has TRBV11-2 and TRBJ2-7; tentatively, D is TRBD1 (5 bases). This CDR3 has 15 residues. CDR1 SGHAT and CDR2 FQNNGV come from the germline V gene. V gave up 3 bases and J gave up 0 bases, with 12 bases separating them. CDR3 in amino acids: CASSFDSYSSYEQYF. In nucleotides, the CDR3 is TGTGCCAGCAGCTTCGACAGCTACTCCTCCTACGAGCAGTACTTC.

The chain combines TRBV20-1 with TRBJ1-1; the D gene is possibly TRBD1 (6 bases). Trimming took 6 bases from V and 14 from J, leaving 19 bases between them. Germline assignment: CDR1 DFQATT and CDR2 SNEGSKA (reference sequence). The CDR3 length is 11 residues. DNA of the CDR3: TGCAGTGCCCGTGGACAGCCAGAAGGATTCTTT. It codes for CSARGQPEGFF.

The V gene is TRBV7-9, the J gene TRBJ1-2; D ambiguous. This CDR3 is built from 15 residues. Trimming took 4 bases from V and 3 from J, leaving 15 bases between them. CDR1 is SEHNR, CDR2 FQNEAQ, per germline (reference sequence). The CDR3 sequence is CASSSSGQDDYGYTF. The CDR3 region has the DNA TGTGCCAGCAGCTCTTCCGGGCAGGACGACTATGGCTACACCTTC.

V gene TRBV14 combines with J gene TRBJ1-1, with no clear D. The V gene lost 3 bases and the J gene lost 5 bases, with 10 bases spanning the gap. Germline-derived CDR1 and CDR2 are SGHDN and FVKESK. This CDR3 spans 13 amino acids. CDR3 sequence: CASSQDLVTEAFF. The CDR3 region has the DNA TGTGCCAGCAGCCAGGACTTGGTGACTGAAGCTTTCTTT.

The chain joins TRBV19 to TRBJ2-1; 11 nucleotides match TRBD1. Germline lookup yields CDR1 LNHDA and CDR2 SQIVND (reference sequence). The CDR3 extends over 15 amino acids. Trimming at V came to 5 bases and at J to 5 bases, leaving 5 bases not matched to a gene. The CDR3 region has the DNA TGTGCCAGTAGTGGACGGGGACAGGGGGACAATGAGCAGTTCTTC. Translating gives CASSGRGQGDNEQFF.

The chain employs TRBV30 and TRBJ2-7, with 12 bases aligning to TRBD1. Germline V CDR1 and CDR2: GTSNPN, SVGIG (reference sequence). The CDR3 is made up of 16 amino acids. V lost 2 bases, J lost 5 bases, and 10 bases stayed unmatched. CDR3 residues: CAWSLTWDRGPHEQYF. CDR3 in DNA: TGTGCCTGGAGTCTCACTTGGGACAGGGGGCCCCACGAGCAGTACTTC.

The genes are TRBV28 and TRBJ2-7, with 8 bases identical to TRBD2. The CDR3 is 14 amino acids. V lost 6 bases and J lost 4; bases outside the gene matches: 8. Germline-derived CDR1 and CDR2 are MDHEN and SYDVKM. CDR3: CASSPSGGWYEQYF. CDR3 coding DNA: TGTGCCAGCAGCCCCTCGGGAGGGTGGTACGAGCAGTACTTC.

J is TRBJ2-7 and V is TRBV9, with D perhaps TRBD1 (5 bases). Germline CDR1 reads SGDLS; CDR2 reads YYNGEE. The CDR3 length is 12 residues. V was trimmed by 3 bases and J by 6 bases, leaving 10 bases between them. The CDR3 region has the DNA TGTGCCAGCAGCGCCCAGGGAAGCGAGCAGTACTTC. It yields the protein CASSAQGSEQYF.

The chain combines TRBV2 with TRBJ1-5; D uncertain. Germline values: CDR1 SNHLY, CDR2 FYNNEI. The germline V and J ends were trimmed by 4 bases and 0 bases, with 7 bases remaining between them. The CDR3 has 14 amino acids. DNA of the CDR3: TGTGCCAGCAGTGTTCCTTCTAGCAATCAGCCCCAGCATTTT. Amino acid sequence: CASSVPSSNQPQHF. Supplemented by reference TRBV2 and TRBJ1-5, the full variable domain reads EPEVTQTPSHQVTQMGQEVILRCVPISNHLYFYWYRQILGQKVEFLVSFYNNEISEKSEIFDDQFSVERPDGSNFTLKIRSTKLEDSAMYFCASSVPSSNQPQHFGDGTRLSIL.

The V call is TRBV7-2, the J call TRBJ1-1, with TRBD1 as a possible D gene (5 bases). The ends were cut back, 1 base at V and 3 bases at J, with 9 bases in the middle. There are 14 residues in the CDR3. Per the germline V gene, CDR1 is SGHTA and CDR2 is FQGNSA. The CDR3 coding sequence is TGTGCCAGCAGCTTAGTTTGGGGGGACACTGAAGCTTTCTTT. Protein: CASSLVWGDTEAFF.

The V call is TRBV6-4, the J call TRBJ1-5; 7 nucleotides agree with TRBD1. V shed 6 bases and J 3 bases; nucleotides not matched to a gene: 8. Germline V CDR1 and CDR2: MRHNA, SNTAGT. The CDR3 consists of 15 residues. This CDR3 reads CASRPRQGVNQPQHF. CDR3 coding DNA: TGTGCCAGCAGACCCCGACAGGGAGTCAATCAGCCCCAGCATTTT.

The gene calls are TRBV4-2 and TRBJ2-1; D could derive from TRBD1 or TRBD2 (5 bases each). Germline CDR1 and CDR2: LGHNA and YNFKEQ. The CDR3 covers 13 residues. V lost 10 bases, J lost 6 bases, and 16 bases lay in between. CDR3 nucleotide sequence: TGTGCCACCAAAGGGACCGGTCGCAATGAGCAGTTCTTC. This encodes CATKGTGRNEQFF.

The chain links TRBV6-6 to TRBJ1-2; 9 positions agree with TRBD1. The J segment lost 7 bases and the V segment lost 2 bases, leaving 5 bases of the junction unmatched. Per the germline V gene, CDR1 is MNHNY and CDR2 is SVGAGI (reference sequence). This CDR3 contains 14 residues. In nucleotides, the CDR3 is TGTGCCAGCAGTTACCCGGACAGGGGCACTGGCTACACCTTC. Its protein product is CASSYPDRGTGYTF.